This entry features one T cell receptor beta chain sequence. Antigen specificity is unknown. These data originate in a study of shared clonotypes between healthy human individuals. Study-level background: Donors had three CD4 naive, three CD4 memory, two CD8 naive and one CD8 memory plate apiece. Study observations and caveats: With a handful of donors compared, 4.5% to 6.5% of naive CD4 clonotypes were shared.

An assay was performed, and its level was deep. The table came from immunoSEQ multiplex PCR; TCRdb's copy has only in-frame clones and leaves some out. In the table there are nearly 1 million clones, over 60% of which are singletons. Trimming removed 1 base from V and 5 bases from J, with 7 bases in between. This CDR3 spans 13 amino acids. Germline loops: CDR1 SGHTA, CDR2 FQGTGA. The chain is built from TRBV7-3 and TRBJ2-3; no firm D call. Material: memory CD4+ T cells sorted from blood. Indicated subset: CD45RA-negative fraction. This receptor was obtained from a man between 18 and 29 years old in good health. In DNA form, the CDR3 reads TGTGCCAGCAGCTTAAGTCGGATAGATACGCAGTATTTT. It specifies CASSLSRIDTQYF. Variable domain in full (rest from reference TRBV7-3 and TRBJ2-3): GAGVSQTPSNKVTEKGKYVELRCDPISGHTALYWYRQSLGQGPEFLIYFQGTGAADDSGLPNDRFFAVRPEGSVSTLKIQRTERGDSAVYLCASSLSRIDTQYFGPGTRLTVL.